The T cell receptor beta chain described here comes from a study of cytomegalovirus exposure and HLA in healthy donors (dated 2017 in TCRdb). In the study overall: In an earlier analysis of under 750 of the donors, 276 Gb of sequence data and 100 million or so unique TCR beta sequences from about 179 million T cells were reported. Approximately 310 gigabases of sequencing data and approximately 93 million unique TCR sequences were included in an early release covering roughly 600 HLA-typed donors. Among the roughly 370 genotyped donors, around 81% belonged to the genetic ancestry cluster associated with self-reported Caucasian donors. The study aimed to test whether cataloging public T cell receptors could reveal signatures of past pathogen exposure. The study used immunosequencing to profile the T cell repertoires of hundreds of subjects and linked those repertoires to cytomegalovirus serostatus. Besides the first cohort of approximately 670 subjects, a separate validation cohort made up of 120 different subjects was used. To predict cytomegalovirus infection status, the study combined high-throughput TCR immunosequencing, statistical association of individual TCRs with disease status, and machine learning. A later analysis re-analyzed previously published TCR beta repertoires from 550 to 700 donors and added high-resolution HLA genotyping to study TCR occurrence patterns. The later analysis used no new phenotypic data to find candidate immune exposures, relying instead on TCR beta sequences and their occurrence across donors. An earlier analysis of about 600 of the donors used high-throughput TCR beta sequencing to judge whether each TCR beta V gene segment behaved as functional or pseudogenic. Alongside the repertoire data, information on donor age, sex, ethnicity and CMV serostatus was compiled. A later genetic analysis took genome-wide SNP genotypes for about three fifths of the 666 donors and used that subset as a discovery cohort. Every discovery cohort repertoire had been produced on one sequencing platform. HLA typing covered class I and class II loci at four-digit resolution. The number of typed donors differed by locus: roughly 620-640 for A, B, C, DRB1 and DQB1; 500 to 550 for DQA1; around 580 for DPA1; and 400 to 480 for DPB1. Because of strong linkage in the cohort, roughly five DR-DQ haplotypes were treated as single units for association and clustering. Among some 410 genotyped donors of the cohort, an average of about 240,000 unique TCR beta nucleotide sequences were sequenced per donor, about a sixth of them non-productive.

This clone was seen a single time. The specificity of this receptor is unknown. Within one base of it there is no much larger clone, and no base qualities were kept. In total, more than 500 healthy bone marrow donors made up the cohort. All cohort members were sampled while nominally healthy, although unrecorded immune exposures were likely present. The donor tested CMV seronegative, placing the donor among the 350 or so seronegative members of the cohort. A peripheral blood sample was provided by each donor, and peripheral blood mononuclear cells were used for TCR beta sequencing. Genomic DNA was extracted from the blood cell samples with the Qiagen DNeasy Blood Extraction Kit. General findings and caveats noted by the study authors: Correlated functional status among segregating V segments might be attributable to linkage disequilibrium, but an unknown experimental factor could not be ruled out. According to a later analysis, TCR association rates differed among HLA loci, with DRB1 alleles showing the most associated TCRs and HLA-C alleles showing the fewest. At a false discovery rate of 0.05, a later analysis linked under 20,000 TCR beta sequences to specific HLA alleles. In a later analysis, HLA-associated TCR beta chains were found to be more clonally expanded and to have lower generation probabilities than equally common non-associated chains. A further reported finding was that TCR beta sequences accurately predicted the HLA-A and HLA-B alleles for most subjects in the first cohort. The earlier analysis of fewer than 750 of the donors excluded around 17 rarely observed V segments, including chromosome 9 orphons, because counts were too low. In a later analysis, several top co-occurrence clusters were reported to appear linked to parvovirus B19, influenza, CMV and Epstein-Barr virus. V-gene and J-gene trimming of TCR beta chains was associated with a missense DCLRE1C variant in a later genetic analysis, and the association was replicated in an independent cohort. According to the authors, the approach could potentially be generalized to other disease states and immunological phenotypes. In an earlier analysis of about 600 of the donors, most TCR beta V segments appeared in productive rearrangements about 87% or about 30% of the time, broadly matching IMGT annotations. A later genetic analysis reported fewer N-insertions in productive TCRs among donors in an Asian-associated ancestry cluster than the approximately 670-donor mean. Most CMV-associated TCR beta chains appeared to be HLA-restricted in a later analysis, and the HLA associations seemed to be driven largely by CMV exposure. When HLA alleles, especially DR and DQ, strongly co-occurred, attributing TCR associations to individual alleles was difficult. The presence/absence analyses assumed that sequencing depth was roughly uniform across donors, and that assumption may not be true. In both the original and validation cohorts, the classifier was reported to diagnose cytomegalovirus status with high specificity and sensitivity. Because HLA typing was missing for some donors at each locus, association tests included only the typed subset. The study gave a list of 150 to 200 TCR beta chains associated with cytomegalovirus. Three of the identified cytomegalovirus-associated TCR beta chains were confirmed in vitro to be specific for cytomegalovirus antigens. Only TCR beta chains were sequenced in this cohort, and the absence of alpha or paired-chain data limited detectable features. The 87-base-pair reads could not distinguish some IMGT-functional V segments, including TRBV6-2 and TRBV6-3, so those segments were excluded. A group of highly shared sequence variants was considered likely to be a technical artifact of the sequencing pipeline. Most TCR sequences were observed very rarely across donors, whereas some public TCRs were present in many individuals. The only immune exposure information available for the cohort was CMV serostatus.

Sequences LGHNA (CDR1) and YNFKEQ (CDR2) are obtained from the germline V gene. Inclusive of the bounding cysteine and phenylalanine, the CDR3 is 16 residues long. The CDR3 DNA has 48 bases and is translated from base 1. Receptor amplification or capture employed the immunoSEQ multiplex PCR assay. For the multiplex PCR, a mixture combining 60 forward primers for TCR Vbeta segments and 13 reverse primers for TCR Jbeta segments was used. The CDR3 region of rearranged TCR beta genes was amplified from genomic DNA by a multiplex PCR assay. Amplified TCR beta libraries were sequenced as 87-base-pair reads on the Illumina HiSeq System. The paper's data handling went like this. Across the 640 or so repertoires, a later analysis counted 78 million or so unique TCR beta chains, roughly 11 million of which were shared by at least two donors. A nearest-neighbor algorithm error-corrected the raw reads and collapsed the reads into unique sequences, merging closely related sequences to remove PCR and sequencing errors. To assign V, D and J gene segments, CDR3 sequences were aligned to IMGT reference sequences. Each retained sequence needed at least a six-nucleotide match to both a V gene segment and a J gene segment. Rearrangements were classified as productive when the CDR3 lacked stop codons and remained in frame with V and J, and all other rearrangements were classified as non-productive. Following IMGT convention, CDR3 was defined as the stretch from the second conserved V-encoded cysteine to the conserved J-encoded phenylalanine. The earlier analysis of 500 to 600 of the donors excluded sequences that lacked an unambiguous match to a single V gene segment. In an earlier analysis of some 590 of the donors, a V segment was called functional when productive rearrangements were above 56.7%, and segregating when the standard deviation between donors exceeded 5%. A statistical classification framework was built to diagnose cytomegalovirus status from the catalog of TCR beta chain sequences. A later analysis assigned V and J genes by comparing TCR nucleotide sequences with IMGT/GENE-DB human TR gene sequences. Using the TCRdist pipeline, a later analysis assigned CDR3 sequences along with most-parsimonious VDJ recombination scenarios. In a later analysis, each TCR beta chain was defined by its CDR3 amino acid sequence together with its V-gene family, and reads without a unique V-gene family were excluded. To address suspected cross-contamination and a sequencing artifact, a later analysis removed approximately 600 highly shared, low-generation-probability nucleotide sequences. In a later analysis, a clonal expansion index for each public chain was calculated from normalized within-repertoire ranks of inferred template counts. In a later analysis, generation probabilities were computed with a VDJ recombination model fitted to out-of-frame rearrangements, and the resulting probabilities were checked against IGoR. Hypergeometric tests were used in a later analysis to score TCR-TCR, TCR-HLA and TCR-CMV co-occurrence, with a repertoire-size bias correction applied to the TCR pairs. In a later analysis, false discovery rates were estimated by permuting HLA or CMV assignments 20 times. In a later analysis, co-occurring TCRs were grouped using DBSCAN, and TCRdist sequence similarity was added for clustering within HLA-allele-positive subsets. For co-occurrence clustering, repertoires with fewer than 30,000 or more than 120,000 public chains were excluded, along with several repertoires with anomalous nucleotide sharing. What TCRdb holds here is the immuneACCESS table cut down to in-frame rearrangements. Part of the clones is not present; checked against another copy, under half of the missing clones reflect an unresolved V gene, and the others are unexplained. V, J and clone size were drawn from that table, and D and trimming were deduced from the DNA. A total of approximately 150,000 clones appear in this sample, roughly 76% of them only once. 2.9% of the sample goes to the ten largest clones.

The clonotype comes from a woman in her twenties or thirties in good health and CMV-seronegative. Material: PBMCs. The V and J segments used are TRBV4-2 and TRBJ2-5; the D gene assignment is ambiguous. The J call is uncertain, as TRBJ2-7 better fits the DNA end. CDR3 protein: CASSQDFSVPSNEQYF. At the DNA level, the sequence is TGTGCCAGCAGCCAAGACTTTTCCGTGCCTTCAAACGAGCAGTACTTC.